This TCR beta chain stems from a study of control samples from healthy donors and cancer patients. Germline loops: CDR1 SQVTM, CDR2 ANQGSEA. Between the trimmed V and J ends, which lost 6 bases and 1 base, there was a span of 12 bases. The CDR3 length is 13 residues. Sequencing used immunoSEQ multiplex PCR; TCRdb keeps in-frame clones, though not all of them. The sample has about 52,000 clones; 85% to 95% are singletons. The TCR comes from a man aged 25-40 years in good health. The sequenced sample consisted of blood. The chain couples TRBV29-1 to TRBJ1-1; no firm D call. CDR3 protein: CSVTIETNTEAFF. The CDR3 DNA sequence: TGCAGCGTCACCATTGAGACGAACACTGAAGCTTTCTTT.